This T cell receptor beta chain stems from a study of beta chain features in type 1 diabetes. Trimming at V came to 10 bases and at J to 3 bases, leaving 8 bases not matched to a gene. The CDR3 contains 14 residues. CDR1 is SGHTA and CDR2 is FQGNSA in the germline V gene. Investigators reverse transcribed all isolated RNA, so they sequenced expressed TCRB transcripts. This table comes from immunoSEQ multiplex PCR, and its TCRdb copy is limited to in-frame clones, with some not included. The repertoire holds 150,000 to 190,000 clones, with roughly 11% as singletons. One heparinised draw of blood, averaging roughly 110 mL, came from each donor. Based on CD45RO/CCR7/CD25/CD127/CD95/CD27, CD4+ regulatory, stem cell-like memory, naive and central memory cells were sorted. Points on this clone: Its target is not known.

Study conclusions and caveats: TCRB rearrangement may or may not be influenced by HLA type; here this remained unresolved. TCRB repertoires of naive, central memory and Treg cells appeared more similar among patients than among healthy donors.

The sequencing sample was made of central memory CD4+ T cells from blood. V and J are TRBV7-2 and TRBJ2-2, with 7 bases matching TRBD2. The origin of this receptor is a man between 18 and 35 years old in good health. The CDR3 sequence: CATAAGAYTGELFF. The CDR3 DNA reads TGTGCCACCGCGGCGGGAGCTTACACCGGGGAGCTGTTTTTT. The variable domain in full, with the rest retrieved from reference TRBV7-2 and TRBJ2-2, is GAGVSQSPSNKVTEKGKDVELRCDPISGHTALYWYRQSLGQGLEFLIYFQGNSAPDKSGLPSDRFSAERTGGSVSTLTIQRTQQEDSAVYLCATAAGAYTGELFFGEGSRLTVL.